A single sample is the source of the 2 T cell receptor beta chains below, sequenced in a study of blood T cells in healthy people across ages. A J-beta primer mix and a sample-barcoded 5' primer were used in a second PCR of roughly 6 to 12 cycles. TCRdb re-called the 5' RACE reads with MiXCR, one entry per CDR3 protein. The data contain about 1.4 million distinct CDR3 sequences, approximately 60% of them singletons. The sequenced material came from blood. The receptor source for this set is a man between 18 and 29 years old in good health.

In its sample, this clonotype was seen once. The chain is built from TRBV5-6 and TRBJ2-7; 7 bases match TRBD1. This CDR3 comprises 17 residues. The germline V gene has CDR1 SGHDT and CDR2 YYEEEE. The trim removed 0 bases at V and 1 base at J, leaving 10 bases unmatched. The CDR3 sequence is CASSLALRDSISYEQYF. The CDR3 DNA reads TGTGCCAGCAGCTTGGCTCTCCGGGACAGCATTTCCTACGAGCAGTACTTC.

The genes are TRBV24-1 and TRBJ2-2; D is uncertain. Germline-derived CDR1 and CDR2 are KGHDR and SFDVKD. This CDR3 has 12 amino acids. The V end lost 4 bases, the J end lost 6 bases, and 5 bases lay between the germline ends. The chain's CDR3 is CATSEGSGELFF. CDR3 nucleotides: TGTGCCACCAGTGAGGGATCCGGGGAGCTGTTTTTT.